This TCR beta chain was recovered during a study of shared clonotypes between healthy human individuals. Study-level findings and limits: The generation probabilities recorded for non-shared clonotypes fell below those of clonotypes shared by all four donors. Estimated richness was generally greater in naive than memory subsets. Across a handful of donors, naive CD4 shared 4.5% to 6%, naive CD8 more than 3%, memory CD4 roughly 2.4%, memory CD8 0.4%.

Remarks on this clone: Antigen specificity is unknown.

In replicate PCRs of sorted subsets, about 190 ng DNA, approximately 32,000 T cell genomes, was used. The protocol was immunoSEQ multiplex PCR, while the TCRdb copy is restricted to in-frame clones and leaves out a portion. The sample has some 2,000,000 clones; around 95% are singletons. The CDR3 sequence is 16 residues long. The germline CDR1 and CDR2 sequences are SGHDN and FVKESK. V was trimmed by 0 bases and J by 2 bases, leaving 13 bases between them. Sequenced sample: naive CD4+ T cells sorted from blood. Subset denoted: CD45RA+ positively selected. This sequence originates from a man younger than 35 in good health. J is TRBJ1-2 and V is TRBV14, with D unresolved. CDR3 sequence (DNA): TGTGCCAGCAGCCAAGATTCGAGTCCCAGAAACTATGGCTACACCTTC. Amino acids: CASSQDSSPRNYGYTF.